This T cell receptor beta chain was sequenced in a study of blood T cells in healthy people across ages. Study-level results: Fewer expanded clones and more diversity marked long-lived versus aged donors.

A second about 7 to 11 cycle PCR used barcoded and J-beta primers. Each CDR3 protein gets one entry after TCRdb re-called the 5' RACE reads with MiXCR. Of over 950,000 distinct CDR3 sequences in the sample, approximately 38% are singletons; the top ten hold over 10%. With regard to this clonotype: Its antigen remains unknown.

The CDR3 is made up of 13 amino acids. Trimming removed 5 bases from V and 5 bases from J, with 11 bases in between. Looked up from germline, CDR1 is SGDLS and CDR2 is YYNGEE. V gene TRBV9 combines with J gene TRBJ2-1; perhaps D is TRBD1 or TRBD2 (6 bases each). Material: blood. The receptor comes from a man in his late teens or twenties in good health. DNA of the CDR3: TGTGCCAGCAGAGGGGGGCAAAACAATGAGCAGTTCTTC. Protein product: CASRGGQNNEQFF.